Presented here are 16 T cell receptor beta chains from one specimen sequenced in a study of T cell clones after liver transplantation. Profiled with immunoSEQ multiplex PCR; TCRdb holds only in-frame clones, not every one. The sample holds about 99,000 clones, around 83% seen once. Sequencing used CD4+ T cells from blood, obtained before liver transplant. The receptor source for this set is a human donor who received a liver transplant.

The chain's CDR3 is CASSEEGGRYNEQFF. The CDR3 region has the DNA TGTGCCAGCAGTGAAGAGGGAGGGCGTTACAATGAGCAGTTCTTC. The chain uses TRBV2 and TRBJ2-1, with 7 bases identical to TRBD2. V dropped 1 base and J dropped 4; count of bases not matched to a gene: 4. The CDR3 has 15 amino acids. Germline V lookup: CDR1 SNHLY, CDR2 FYNNEI.

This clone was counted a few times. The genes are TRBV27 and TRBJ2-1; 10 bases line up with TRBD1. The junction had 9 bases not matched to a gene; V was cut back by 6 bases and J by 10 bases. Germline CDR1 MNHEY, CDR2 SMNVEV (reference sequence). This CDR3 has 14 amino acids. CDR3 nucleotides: TGTGCCAGCAGACGGGACAGGGGAAAAGGGGAGCAGTTCTTC. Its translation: CASRRDRGKGEQFF.

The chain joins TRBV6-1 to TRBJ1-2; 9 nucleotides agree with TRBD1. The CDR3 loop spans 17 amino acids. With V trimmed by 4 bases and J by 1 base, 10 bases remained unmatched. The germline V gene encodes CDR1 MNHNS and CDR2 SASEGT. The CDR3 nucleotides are TGTGCCAGCAGTGGCGGGACAGGGAGAGGGCTTAACTATGGCTACACCTTC. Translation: CASSGGTGRGLNYGYTF.

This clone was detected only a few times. CDR3 in amino acids: CASSLVQPGTDTQYF. Here the CDR3 DNA reads TGTGCCAGCAGTTTGGTACAGCCCGGCACAGATACGCAGTATTTT. The gene calls are TRBV27 and TRBJ2-3; D is unclear. Germline V CDR1 and CDR2: MNHEY, SMNVEV (reference sequence). The CDR3 sequence is 15 residues long. V was pared by 3 bases and J by 1 base, with 11 bases between.

The CDR3 loop reads CASSKTGTGMEYSNQPQHF. The CDR3 coding sequence is TGTGCCAGCAGCAAGACCGGGACAGGAATGGAGTATAGCAATCAGCCCCAGCATTTT. The chain combines TRBV7-8 with TRBJ1-5, with 8 bases fitting TRBD1. The trim removed 5 bases at V and 0 bases at J, leaving 15 bases unmatched. In germline, CDR1 is SGHVS, CDR2 FQNEAQ. The CDR3 length is 19 residues.

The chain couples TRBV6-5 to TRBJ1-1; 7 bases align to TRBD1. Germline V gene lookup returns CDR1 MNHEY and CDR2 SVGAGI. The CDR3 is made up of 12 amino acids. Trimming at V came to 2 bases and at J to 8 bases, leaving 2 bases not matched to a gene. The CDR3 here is CASSYRQGEAFF. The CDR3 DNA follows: TGTGCCAGCAGTTACCGACAGGGCGAAGCTTTCTTT.

The CDR3 DNA follows: TGTGCCAGCTCATTTGACGCTGGAGAGACCCAGTACTTC. Protein: CASSFDAGETQYF. The chain recombines TRBV18 with TRBJ2-5; unclear D gene. The V end was cut by 5 bases, the J end by 4 bases, with 11 bases between. Germline V gene data show CDR1 as KGHSH and CDR2 as LQKENI. This CDR3 contains 13 residues.

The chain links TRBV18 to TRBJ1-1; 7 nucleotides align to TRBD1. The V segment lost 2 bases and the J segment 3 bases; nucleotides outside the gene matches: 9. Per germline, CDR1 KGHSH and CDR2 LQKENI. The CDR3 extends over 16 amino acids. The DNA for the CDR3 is TGTGCCAGCTCACCAAGGCCTTCCAGGGGGGACACTGAAGCTTTCTTT. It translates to CASSPRPSRGDTEAFF.

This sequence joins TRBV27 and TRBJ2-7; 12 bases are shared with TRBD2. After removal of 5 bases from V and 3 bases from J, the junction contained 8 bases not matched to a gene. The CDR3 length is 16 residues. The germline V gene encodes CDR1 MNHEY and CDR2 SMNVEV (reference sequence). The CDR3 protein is CASSPRTSGVIYEQYF. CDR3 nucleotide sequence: TGTGCCAGCAGTCCCAGGACTAGCGGGGTAATCTACGAGCAGTACTTC.

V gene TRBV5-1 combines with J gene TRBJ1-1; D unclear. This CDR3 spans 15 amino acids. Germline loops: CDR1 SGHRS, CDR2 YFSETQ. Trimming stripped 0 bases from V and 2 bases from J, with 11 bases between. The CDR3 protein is CASSLAGKRNTEAFF. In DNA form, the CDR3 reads TGCGCCAGCAGCTTGGCCGGGAAAAGAAACACTGAAGCTTTCTTT.

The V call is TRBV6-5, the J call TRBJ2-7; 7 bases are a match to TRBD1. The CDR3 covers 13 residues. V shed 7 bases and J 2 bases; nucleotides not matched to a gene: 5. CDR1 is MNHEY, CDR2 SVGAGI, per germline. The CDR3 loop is CASTPGQAYEQYF. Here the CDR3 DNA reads TGTGCCAGCACCCCCGGACAGGCCTACGAGCAGTACTTC.

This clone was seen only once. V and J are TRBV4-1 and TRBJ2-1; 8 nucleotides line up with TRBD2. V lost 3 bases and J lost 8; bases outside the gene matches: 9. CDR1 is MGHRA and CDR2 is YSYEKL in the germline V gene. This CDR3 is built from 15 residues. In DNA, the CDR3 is TGCGCCAGCAGCCAGTCGGGACTAGGTACCGATGAGCAGTTCTTC. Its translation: CASSQSGLGTDEQFF.

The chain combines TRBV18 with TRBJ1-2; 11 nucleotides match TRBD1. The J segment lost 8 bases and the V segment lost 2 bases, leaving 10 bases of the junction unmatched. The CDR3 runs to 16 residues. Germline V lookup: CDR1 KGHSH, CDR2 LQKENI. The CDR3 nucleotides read TGTGCCAGCTCACCATTATGGACAGGGGGCCGCGACGGCTACACCTTC. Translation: CASSPLWTGGRDGYTF.

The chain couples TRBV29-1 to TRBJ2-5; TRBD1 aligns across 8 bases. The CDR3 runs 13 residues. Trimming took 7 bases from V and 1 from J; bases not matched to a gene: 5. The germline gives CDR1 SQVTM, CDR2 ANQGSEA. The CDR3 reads CSARTGLQETQYF. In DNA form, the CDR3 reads TGCAGCGCCAGGACAGGGCTCCAAGAGACCCAGTACTTC.

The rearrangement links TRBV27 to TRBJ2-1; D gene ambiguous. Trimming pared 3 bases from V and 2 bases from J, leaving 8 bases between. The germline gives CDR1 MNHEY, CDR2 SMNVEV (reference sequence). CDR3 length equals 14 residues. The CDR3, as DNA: TGTGCCAGCAGTTTCCTAGGGCCCTACAATGAGCAGTTCTTC. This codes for CASSFLGPYNEQFF.

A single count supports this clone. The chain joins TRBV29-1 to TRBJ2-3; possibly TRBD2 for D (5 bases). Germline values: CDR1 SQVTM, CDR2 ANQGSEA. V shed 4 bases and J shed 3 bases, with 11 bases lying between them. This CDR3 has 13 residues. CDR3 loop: CSVAASFTDTQYF. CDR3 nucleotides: TGCAGCGTTGCGGCTAGCTTTACAGATACGCAGTATTTT.